This TCR beta chain came from a study of CD8 T cells in ankylosing spondylitis (dated 2017 in TCRdb). Study-level background: The study set out to find disease-linked TCR variants by profiling T cell receptor beta repertoires in ankylosing spondylitis patients and healthy donors. Samples of peripheral blood were taken, and for ankylosing spondylitis patients, synovial fluid was collected as well. In total, the full study cohort was made up of 108 healthy donors and 25 to 30 ankylosing spondylitis patients.

The CDR3 goes from the cysteine to the phenylalanine over 16 residues. The entry retains the CDR3 DNA only, 48 bases that are in frame from base 1. The germline V gene (reference sequence) supplies CDR1 LNHDA and CDR2 SQIVND. Unmatched junction bases come to 5, with V trimmed by 3 bases and J by 0 bases. Overall study outcomes, separate from this receptor: The disease-linked clones showed a CD8+ phenotype and occurred at relatively low frequencies in peripheral blood. The disease-linked clones were reported as significantly enriched in matched synovial fluid samples from ankylosing spondylitis patients. Some TCR beta motif variants had previously been reported in synovial fluid and blood of reactive arthritis patients, which suggested common disease-initiation mechanisms. A TCR beta motif of eight highly homologous amino acid variants appeared characteristic of blood from ankylosing spondylitis patients.

This clonotype was picked up a small number of times. This receptor's antigen is unknown. The input lacks base qualities; no much larger clone sits a single base away. The sequencer was an Illumina HiSeq 2500. TCR beta libraries were prepared by quantitative 5'-RACE with molecular barcodes. The published analysis was carried out like this. To identify disease-linked TCR variants, a new computational method was used, one built on a probabilistic model of VDJ rearrangement. Clones were called with MiXCR by TCRdb after fastp trimmed the public reads at Q25, and only in-frame beta chains were retained. For every CDR3 protein sequence, its rows merge into one entry that carries the most common genes and DNA. TCRdb assigned the V and J calls; the authors' analysis was not used. Counted in this sample were roughly 90,000 distinct CDR3 sequences; just under 9% of them appeared once. The ten largest clones take up 30% to 35% of the sample.

The rearrangement joined TRBV19 to TRBJ2-1, with 7 middle bases fitting TRBD2. What was sequenced was blood, either unsorted or a sorted T cell fraction (not recorded which). The TCR was taken from a male donor with ankylosing spondylitis. The CDR3 corresponds to CASSISGYNSYNEQFF. The DNA sequence reads TGTGCCAGTAGTATTAGCGGGTACAACTCCTACAATGAGCAGTTCTTC.